This T cell receptor (beta chain) was identified in a study of T cell responses to AZD1222 COVID-19 vaccine. Study findings and constraints: The reported proportion of spike-specific TCRs targeting unmutated variant regions was nearly half.

Note on this clone: Its specificity is unknown.

Germline trimming cut 8 bases from V and 0 bases from J; bases unmatched to any gene: 31. The V gene's germline CDR1 is WNHNN and CDR2 SYGVQD (reference sequence). The CDR3 runs to 24 residues. Only in-frame clones appear in the TCRdb table, and some are missing; sequencing was by immunoSEQ multiplex PCR. This repertoire shows 100,000 to 130,000 clones, about 89% found once; its top ten account for 6.6%. The rearrangement links TRBV10-1 to TRBJ2-6; TRBD2 agrees at 7 bases. The receptor comes from an adult in good health. The specimen comprised peripheral blood, sampled on day 0 of AZD1222 vaccination. CDR3 residues: CASYPQKARGVSNRNNSGANVLTF. The CDR3 nucleotides read TGCGCCAGCTACCCTCAGAAAGCCCGGGGGGTTTCCAACCGAAACAACTCTGGGGCCAACGTCCTGACTTTC.